A selection of T cell receptor beta chains follows, all from one sample in a study of CD8 T cells in Susac syndrome. Each CDR3 protein gets one entry after TCRdb re-called the immunoSEQ multiplex PCR reads with MiXCR. The profile shows a few hundred thousand distinct CDR3 sequences, 75% to 90% of them singletons. The sample comprised CD8+ T cells from PBMCs. The receptors derive from a human donor with multiple sclerosis. CDR3s include the opening cysteine and the closing phenylalanine or tryptophan. Fields, in order: CDR3 DNA, CDR3 protein, J gene, D gene, V gene, clone size. D genes are given only for firm matches. Not all rows give a size; the values are once, few, many and, for expanded clones, a class.

CDR3nt: TGCGCCAGCAGCCATGCGATGGGTAACTCCTACAATGAGCAGTTCTTC; CDR3aa: CASSHAMGNSYNEQFF; j_gene: TRBJ2-1; d_gene: NA; v_gene: TRBV4-1; abundance: NA
CDR3nt: TGTGCCAGCAGCGCATCCGGGACAGGGAGACACGAGCAGTACTTC; CDR3aa: CASSASGTGRHEQYF; j_gene: TRBJ2-7; d_gene: TRBD1; v_gene: TRBV13; abundance: NA
CDR3nt: TGCGCCAGCAGCCAAGAGTCGGGAGCCTCCTACGAGCAGTACTTC; CDR3aa: CASSQESGASYEQYF; j_gene: TRBJ2-7; d_gene: NA; v_gene: TRBV4-1; abundance: few
CDR3nt: TGTGCCTGGGGGGACAGGTCCTCAGAAACAGATACGCAGTATTTT; CDR3aa: CAWGDRSSETDTQYF; j_gene: TRBJ2-3; d_gene: TRBD1; v_gene: TRBV30; abundance: NA
CDR3nt: NA; CDR3aa: CAWSVGKGTEQHF; j_gene: TRBJ2-7; d_gene: NA; v_gene: TRBV30; abundance: NA
CDR3nt: TGTGCCAGCAGTTACGGTTCAGCGGGAGTGAGCACCGGGGAGCTGTTTTTT; CDR3aa: CASSYGSAGVSTGELFF; j_gene: TRBJ2-2; d_gene: TRBD2; v_gene: TRBV6-5; abundance: NA
CDR3nt: TGTGCCTGGAGTGTACAGGGGTCAGGGCAGCCCCAGCATTTT; CDR3aa: CAWSVQGSGQPQHF; j_gene: TRBJ1-5; d_gene: TRBD1; v_gene: TRBV30; abundance: NA
CDR3nt: TGCGCCAGCAGCGCGGGACTAGCGGGACCGCCCTACGAGCAGTACTTC; CDR3aa: CASSAGLAGPPYEQYF; j_gene: TRBJ2-7; d_gene: TRBD2; v_gene: TRBV5-1; abundance: NA
CDR3nt: TGTGCCAGCTCACCAGCGTCTTTCACAGATACGCAGTATTTT; CDR3aa: CASSPASFTDTQYF; j_gene: TRBJ2-3; d_gene: NA; v_gene: TRBV18; abundance: NA
CDR3nt: TGTGCCATCAGTGTCGGGACAGGGAACACTGAAGCTTTCTTT; CDR3aa: CAISVGTGNTEAFF; j_gene: TRBJ1-1; d_gene: TRBD1; v_gene: TRBV10-3; abundance: NA
CDR3nt: TGTGCCAGCAGACTGAGACAGGGAGAAGCCAAAAACATTCAGTACTTC; CDR3aa: CASRLRQGEAKNIQYF; j_gene: TRBJ2-4; d_gene: TRBD1; v_gene: TRBV12-3/TRBV12-4; abundance: NA
CDR3nt: TGCGCCAGCAGCCAAGATGCTAGCGGGATCGAGACCCAGTACTTC; CDR3aa: CASSQDASGIETQYF; j_gene: TRBJ2-5; d_gene: TRBD2; v_gene: TRBV4-1; abundance: NA
CDR3nt: TGCAGTGCCCACCGTAACAGGGGGCGCTTTTTACTCCAAAACTATGGCTACACCTTC; CDR3aa: CSAHRNRGRFLLQNYGYTF; j_gene: TRBJ1-2; d_gene: TRBD1; v_gene: TRBV20-1; abundance: NA
CDR3nt: TGTGCCAGCAGTGAAAAAGTTGCTACAGGCCTTACCTACGAGCAGTACTTC; CDR3aa: CASSEKVATGLTYEQYF; j_gene: TRBJ2-7; d_gene: NA; v_gene: TRBV25-1; abundance: NA
CDR3nt: TGTGCCAGCAGCCAAGCCAGACTAGACTGGCTTGCCGGGGAGCTGTTTTTT; CDR3aa: CASSQARLDWLAGELFF; j_gene: TRBJ2-2; d_gene: NA; v_gene: TRBV3-1; abundance: once
CDR3nt: TGTGCCAGCAGCCCGACAGGGGCCACGAACACTGAAGCTTTCTTT; CDR3aa: CASSPTGATNTEAFF; j_gene: TRBJ1-1; d_gene: TRBD1; v_gene: TRBV12-3/TRBV12-4; abundance: NA
CDR3nt: TGTGCCAGCAGTTCTGGGACAACTGGCGAGCAGTACTTC; CDR3aa: CASSSGTTGEQYF; j_gene: TRBJ2-7; d_gene: NA; v_gene: TRBV27; abundance: NA
CDR3nt: TGCAGTGCTAGAGGGGACTATAGAGGGGGAGACGATGAGCAGTTCTTC; CDR3aa: CSARGDYRGGDDEQFF; j_gene: TRBJ2-1; d_gene: NA; v_gene: TRBV20-1; abundance: NA
CDR3nt: TGCAGCGTTGTATGCCAGGACTCCTACGAGCAGTACTTC; CDR3aa: CSVVCQDSYEQYF; j_gene: TRBJ2-7; d_gene: NA; v_gene: TRBV29-1; abundance: NA
CDR3nt: TGCAGTGCTAGAGCCGCTAGCGGGGTTCTTCACGAGCAGTACTTC; CDR3aa: CSARAASGVLHEQYF; j_gene: TRBJ2-7; d_gene: TRBD2; v_gene: TRBV20-1; abundance: NA
CDR3nt: TGTGCCAGCAGTTTCACAGGGGCAACCGGGGAGCTGTTTTTT; CDR3aa: CASSFTGATGELFF; j_gene: TRBJ2-2; d_gene: TRBD1; v_gene: TRBV27; abundance: few
CDR3nt: TGTGCCAGCAGTTCTCCGGGACTAGCCTCCTACGAGCAGTACTTC; CDR3aa: CASSSPGLASYEQYF; j_gene: TRBJ2-7; d_gene: TRBD2; v_gene: TRBV27; abundance: NA
CDR3nt: TGTGCCTGGAGTGACCCTGGGACAGGGTTGTTCTATGGCTACACCTTC; CDR3aa: CAWSDPGTGLFYGYTF; j_gene: TRBJ1-2; d_gene: TRBD1; v_gene: TRBV30; abundance: NA
CDR3nt: TGTGCCAGCAGTGAATTAAGGGGATACCCACGGAGGGCTTTCTTT; CDR3aa: CASSELRGYPRRAFF; j_gene: TRBJ1-1; d_gene: NA; v_gene: TRBV6-1; abundance: NA
CDR3nt: TGCGCCAGCAGCTTGGAAGATGTTAGACGGAATCATAATGAAAAACTGTTTTTT; CDR3aa: CASSLEDVRRNHNEKLFF; j_gene: TRBJ1-4; d_gene: NA; v_gene: TRBV5-1; abundance: NA
CDR3nt: TGTGCCAGCAGCGTAGTGATTACCGGGGAGCTGTTTTTT; CDR3aa: CASSVVITGELFF; j_gene: TRBJ2-2; d_gene: NA; v_gene: TRBV9; abundance: NA
CDR3nt: TGTGCCAGCAGTGAATTCAACGAGCAGTACTTC; CDR3aa: CASSEFNEQYF; j_gene: TRBJ2-7; d_gene: NA; v_gene: TRBV6-1; abundance: NA
CDR3nt: TGTGCCATCATTCGGACAGACACCGGGGAGCTGTTTTTT; CDR3aa: CAIIRTDTGELFF; j_gene: TRBJ2-2; d_gene: NA; v_gene: TRBV10-3; abundance: NA
CDR3nt: TGTGCCATCAGTGAGTCGACAGGGGGCAATCAGCCCCAGCATTTT; CDR3aa: CAISESTGGNQPQHF; j_gene: TRBJ1-5; d_gene: TRBD1; v_gene: TRBV10-3; abundance: NA
CDR3nt: TGTGCCTGGAGCGCCCCGGGACAGGGGAATAGCTATGGCTACACCTTC; CDR3aa: CAWSAPGQGNSYGYTF; j_gene: TRBJ1-2; d_gene: TRBD1; v_gene: TRBV30; abundance: NA
CDR3nt: TGTGCCAGCAGTCAAGGGGGGAGCTCCTACAATGAGCAGTTCTTC; CDR3aa: CASSQGGSSYNEQFF; j_gene: TRBJ2-1; d_gene: NA; v_gene: TRBV4-1; abundance: few
CDR3nt: TGCAGTGCTAGAGAGGGGGGGCGCGAAGCTTTCTTT; CDR3aa: CSAREGGREAFF; j_gene: TRBJ1-1; d_gene: NA; v_gene: TRBV20-1; abundance: once
CDR3nt: TGTGCCATCAGGGGCGGGGCCAACACAGATACGCAGTATTTT; CDR3aa: CAIRGGANTDTQYF; j_gene: TRBJ2-3; d_gene: NA; v_gene: TRBV10-3; abundance: NA
CDR3nt: TGTGCCAGCAGCAACACGAGAGGGACGACTAGCACAGATACGCAGTATTTT; CDR3aa: CASSNTRGTTSTDTQYF; j_gene: TRBJ2-3; d_gene: NA; v_gene: TRBV12-3/TRBV12-4; abundance: NA
CDR3nt: TGTGCCAGCACCCCGGGAGCCGTCGAGACCCAGTACTTC; CDR3aa: CASTPGAVETQYF; j_gene: TRBJ2-5; d_gene: NA; v_gene: TRBV6-5; abundance: NA
CDR3nt: TGTGCCAGCAGTCCCGGGGTAGATGAGCAGTTCTTC; CDR3aa: CASSPGVDEQFF; j_gene: TRBJ2-1; d_gene: NA; v_gene: TRBV6-4; abundance: NA
CDR3nt: TGTGCCAGCAGCTTGGGTGCCTACACCACCTACGAGCAGTACTTC; CDR3aa: CASSLGAYTTYEQYF; j_gene: TRBJ2-7; d_gene: NA; v_gene: TRBV5-8; abundance: NA
CDR3nt: TGCGCCAGCAGCCAAGCCGGGGACGAGCAGTACTTC; CDR3aa: CASSQAGDEQYF; j_gene: TRBJ2-7; d_gene: NA; v_gene: TRBV4-1; abundance: once
CDR3nt: TGTGCCAGCAGCTTAGAGATGCGGAATGAGCAGTTCTTC; CDR3aa: CASSLEMRNEQFF; j_gene: TRBJ2-1; d_gene: NA; v_gene: TRBV7-9; abundance: NA
CDR3nt: TGTGCCTGGAGCGATAGATGGACGCGAGGGGGGACCGGGGAGCTGTTTTTT; CDR3aa: CAWSDRWTRGGTGELFF; j_gene: TRBJ2-2; d_gene: NA; v_gene: TRBV30; abundance: NA
CDR3nt: TGCGCCAGCAGTGAGCCCGCCCCTAGCACAGATACGCAGTATTTT; CDR3aa: CASSEPAPSTDTQYF; j_gene: TRBJ2-3; d_gene: NA; v_gene: TRBV10-2; abundance: once
CDR3nt: TGTGCCAGCAGTGAGGGCCAGCCCCAGCATTTT; CDR3aa: CASSEGQPQHF; j_gene: TRBJ1-5; d_gene: NA; v_gene: TRBV6-1; abundance: NA
CDR3nt: TGTGCCAGCAGCGCGGAAGGACAGGGCTCGAGCGGGCAGTTCTTC; CDR3aa: CASSAEGQGSSGQFF; j_gene: TRBJ2-1; d_gene: TRBD1; v_gene: TRBV9; abundance: NA
CDR3nt: TGCGCCAGCAGCCAGCCAGCGGCCGGGACTAGCGGTTACAATGAGCAGTTCTTC; CDR3aa: CASSQPAAGTSGYNEQFF; j_gene: TRBJ2-1; d_gene: TRBD2; v_gene: TRBV4-1; abundance: once
CDR3nt: TGTGCCAGCAGCCAAAACCGGGACAGAACCTCCTACGAGCAGTACTTC; CDR3aa: CASSQNRDRTSYEQYF; j_gene: TRBJ2-7; d_gene: TRBD1; v_gene: TRBV7-8; abundance: NA